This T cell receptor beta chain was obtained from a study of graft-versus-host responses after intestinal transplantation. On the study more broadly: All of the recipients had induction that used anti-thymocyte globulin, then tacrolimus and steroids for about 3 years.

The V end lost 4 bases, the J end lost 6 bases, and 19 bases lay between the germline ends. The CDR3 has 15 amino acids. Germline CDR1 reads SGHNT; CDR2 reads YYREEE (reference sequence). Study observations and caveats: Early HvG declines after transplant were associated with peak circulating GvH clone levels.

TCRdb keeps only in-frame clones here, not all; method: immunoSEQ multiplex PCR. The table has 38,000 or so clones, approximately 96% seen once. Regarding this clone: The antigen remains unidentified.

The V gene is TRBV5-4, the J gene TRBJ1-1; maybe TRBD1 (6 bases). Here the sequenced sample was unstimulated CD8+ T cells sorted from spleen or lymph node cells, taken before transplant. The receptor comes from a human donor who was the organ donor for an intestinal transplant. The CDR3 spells CASSPIRGNSAEAFF. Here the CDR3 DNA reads TGTGCCAGCAGCCCGATCAGGGGAAACAGCGCTGAAGCTTTCTTT.